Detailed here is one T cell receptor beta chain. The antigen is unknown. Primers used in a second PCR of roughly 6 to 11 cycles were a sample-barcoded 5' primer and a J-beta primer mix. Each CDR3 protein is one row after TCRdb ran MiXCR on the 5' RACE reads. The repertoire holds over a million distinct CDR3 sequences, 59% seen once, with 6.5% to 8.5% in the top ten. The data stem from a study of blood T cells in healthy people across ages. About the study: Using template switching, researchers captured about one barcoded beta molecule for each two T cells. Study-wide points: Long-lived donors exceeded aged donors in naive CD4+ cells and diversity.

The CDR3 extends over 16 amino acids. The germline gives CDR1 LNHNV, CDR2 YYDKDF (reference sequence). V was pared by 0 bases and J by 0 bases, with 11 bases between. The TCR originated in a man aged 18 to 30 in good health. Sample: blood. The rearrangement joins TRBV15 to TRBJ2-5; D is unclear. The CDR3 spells CATSRDEGQYQETQYF. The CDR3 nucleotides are TGTGCCACCAGCAGAGATGAAGGGCAGTACCAAGAGACCCAGTACTTC.